Reported below is one T cell receptor beta chain. This clone was seen more than once but under ten times. Its antigen remains undetermined. No base qualities exist here, and no much larger clone lies one base off it. The receptor library was made with the immunoSEQ multiplex PCR assay. TCR beta CDR3 sequencing was performed on DNA from the cultured, isolated CD4+ T cells. The authors' analysis ran thus. Non-productive TCR sequences were removed, reads were trimmed to the CDR3 region, and CDR3s of at least 7 amino acids were retained. Antigen-specific clonotypes were identified with the MANAFEST web app by comparing expansion in peptide wells against reference cultures. Positive clones required FDR<0.05 expansion versus reference and all other wells, odds ratio above 5, and frequency above 0.1% in two replicate wells. Clonotypes significantly expanded in SARS-CoV-2 spike wells and in at least one common cold coronavirus spike condition were defined as cross-reactive. Using the stringdist R package, CDR3 similarity was measured by Levenshtein distance, and unrooted trees were constructed with ape in R 3.6.1. This immuneACCESS table, as held by TCRdb, lists in-frame sequences with V and J called but not all clones. Of the missing ones, under half trace to an unresolved V gene in checked studies; the others have no known cause. V, J and clone size reflect that table, while D and trimming were determined from the DNA. Present in this sample are tens of thousands of clones, around 80% of which were seen just once. The biggest ten clones account for roughly 2.2% of the sample.

The source of the sample is a study of vaccination effects on CD4 cells after COVID-19 (dated by TCRdb to the early 2020s). Regarding the complete study: Each participant got two doses of an mRNA SARS-CoV-2 vaccine, either BNT162b2 or mRNA-1273. Cultures from other donors in the study were sequenced with the Oncomine TCR Beta short-read assay on an Illumina iSeq 100. A total of 10 COVID-19 convalescent patients and a handful of SARS-CoV-2-naive healthy vaccine recipients were included in the full study. In both COVID-19 convalescent patients and infection-naive vaccine recipients, the study compared SARS-CoV-2 spike-specific CD4+ TCR repertoires from before mRNA vaccination with those from after it.

To identify antigen-specific CD4+ T cell clonotypes by their expansion, the ViraFEST assay first stimulated PBMC with viral peptide pools and then applied TCR sequencing. After around 11 days of culture, CD4+ T cells were isolated with the EasySep CD4+ T cell isolation kit. Negative nucleocapsid antibody results before and after vaccination confirmed that the healthy vaccine recipients had no prior SARS-CoV-2 infection. Some 2.2 million PBMC per well were cultured in IMDM with about 4.8% human AB serum, 10 IU/ml IL-2 and gentamicin, plus 10 ug/ml peptides. On days 3 and 7, half of the culture medium was replaced with fresh IL-2-containing medium. Unless noted otherwise, every peptide stimulation condition was grown in triplicate wells. PBMC were separated from whole blood using Ficoll-Paque Plus gradient centrifugation and were then either cryopreserved at -140C or used fresh. The overlapping peptide pools covered the spike proteins of SARS-CoV-2 and of the common cold coronaviruses HCoV-NL63, HCoV-OC43 and HCoV-229E. The QIAamp micro DNA kit was used to extract genomic DNA from the cultured CD4+ T cells.

General study outcomes and caveats: Only a small number of convalescent patients were included, and no early post-infection timepoints were available, which limited the study. At late post-vaccination timepoints, both infection-induced and vaccine-induced clones showed marked clonal contraction, consistent with waning T cell responses. In healthy vaccine recipients, vaccine-induced clones were almost all SARS-CoV-2 mono-reactive, with only 1 of 255 being cross-reactive with common cold coronaviruses.

CDR1 and CDR2 were assigned from the germline V gene as SGDLS and YYNGEE. V gives up 4 bases and J gives up 3 bases, and the segment between their germline ends measures 10 bases. Spanning cysteine to phenylalanine, the CDR3 consists of 13 amino acids. Of the read, only the CDR3 DNA is kept; its 39 bases are in frame from base 1. The sample was CD4+ T cells from PBMCs cultured with HCoV-229E spike peptides, taken before COVID-19 vaccination. The sample's cell subset or site label, decoded: HCoV-229E spike overlapping peptide pool stimulation. This clonotype was obtained from a human donor who received a COVID-19 vaccine. The chain links TRBV9 with TRBJ1-1, and the D gene may be TRBD1, 5 bases matching. The sequenced DNA is TGTGCCAGCAGCTTCGGGGCGGACACTGAAGCTTTCTTT. Translation gives CASSFGADTEAFF.